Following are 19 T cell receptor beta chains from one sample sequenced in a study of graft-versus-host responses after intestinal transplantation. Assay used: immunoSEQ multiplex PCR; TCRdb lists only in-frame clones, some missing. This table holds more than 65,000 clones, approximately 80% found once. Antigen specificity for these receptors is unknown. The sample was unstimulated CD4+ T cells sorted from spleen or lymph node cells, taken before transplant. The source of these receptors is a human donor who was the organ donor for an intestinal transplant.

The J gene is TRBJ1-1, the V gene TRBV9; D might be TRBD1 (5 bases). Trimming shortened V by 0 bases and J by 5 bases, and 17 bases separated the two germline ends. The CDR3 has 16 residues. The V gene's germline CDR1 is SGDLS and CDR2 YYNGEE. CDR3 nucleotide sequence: TGTGCCAGCAGCGTAGGACCGGGGACTACGAGGACTGAAGCTTTCTTT. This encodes CASSVGPGTTRTEAFF.

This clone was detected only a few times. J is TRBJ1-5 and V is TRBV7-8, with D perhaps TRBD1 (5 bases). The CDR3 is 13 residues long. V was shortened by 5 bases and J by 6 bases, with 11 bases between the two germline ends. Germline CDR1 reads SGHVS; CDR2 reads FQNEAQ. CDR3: CASSPTRAQPQHF. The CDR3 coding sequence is TGTGCCAGCAGCCCCACCAGGGCTCAGCCCCAGCATTTT.

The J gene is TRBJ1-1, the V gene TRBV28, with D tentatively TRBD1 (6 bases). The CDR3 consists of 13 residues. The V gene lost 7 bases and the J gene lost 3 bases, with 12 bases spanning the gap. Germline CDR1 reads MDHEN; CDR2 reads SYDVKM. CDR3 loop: CASTETGYTEAFF. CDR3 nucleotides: TGTGCCAGCACCGAAACAGGGTACACTGAAGCTTTCTTT.

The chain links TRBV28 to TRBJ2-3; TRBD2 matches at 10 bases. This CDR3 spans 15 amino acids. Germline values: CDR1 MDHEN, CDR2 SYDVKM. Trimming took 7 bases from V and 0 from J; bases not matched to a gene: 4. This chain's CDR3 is CASTKLAGSTDTQYF. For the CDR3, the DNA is TGTGCCAGCACCAAACTAGCGGGGAGCACAGATACGCAGTATTTT.

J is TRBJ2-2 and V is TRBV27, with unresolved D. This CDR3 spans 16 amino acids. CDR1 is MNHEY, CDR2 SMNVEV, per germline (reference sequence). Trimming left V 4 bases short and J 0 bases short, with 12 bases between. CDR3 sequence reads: CASSSVMSSNTGELFF. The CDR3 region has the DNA TGTGCCAGCAGTTCAGTTATGTCTTCGAACACCGGGGAGCTGTTTTTT.

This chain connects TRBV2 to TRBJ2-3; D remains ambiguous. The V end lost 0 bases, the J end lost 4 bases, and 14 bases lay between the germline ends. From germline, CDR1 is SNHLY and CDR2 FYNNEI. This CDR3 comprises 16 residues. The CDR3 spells CASSEARQNVADTQYF. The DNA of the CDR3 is TGTGCCAGCAGTGAAGCGCGGCAGAATGTTGCAGATACGCAGTATTTT.

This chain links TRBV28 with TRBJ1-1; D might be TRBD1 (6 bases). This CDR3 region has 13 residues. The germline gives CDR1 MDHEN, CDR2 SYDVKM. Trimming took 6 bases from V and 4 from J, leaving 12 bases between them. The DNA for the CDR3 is TGTGCCAGCAGCTACAGGGAGGGCACTGAAGCTTTCTTT. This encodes CASSYREGTEAFF.

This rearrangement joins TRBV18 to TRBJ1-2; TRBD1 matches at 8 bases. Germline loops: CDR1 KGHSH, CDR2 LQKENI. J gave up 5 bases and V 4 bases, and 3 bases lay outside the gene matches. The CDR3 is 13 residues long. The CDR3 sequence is CASSLGQVYGYTF. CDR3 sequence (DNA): TGTGCCAGCTCACTGGGACAGGTTTATGGCTACACCTTC.

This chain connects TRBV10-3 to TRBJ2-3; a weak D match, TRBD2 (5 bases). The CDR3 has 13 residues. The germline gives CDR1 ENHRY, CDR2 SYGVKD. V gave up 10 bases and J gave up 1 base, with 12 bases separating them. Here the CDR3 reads CATAEQRTDTQYF. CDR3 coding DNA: TGTGCCACAGCGGAGCAACGCACAGATACGCAGTATTTT.

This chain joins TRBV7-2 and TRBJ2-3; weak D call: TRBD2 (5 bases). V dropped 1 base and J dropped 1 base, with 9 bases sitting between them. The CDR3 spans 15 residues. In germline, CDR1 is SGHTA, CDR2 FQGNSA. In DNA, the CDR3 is TGTGCCAGCAGCTTAGAACGGGGAGGCACAGATACGCAGTATTTT. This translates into CASSLERGGTDTQYF.

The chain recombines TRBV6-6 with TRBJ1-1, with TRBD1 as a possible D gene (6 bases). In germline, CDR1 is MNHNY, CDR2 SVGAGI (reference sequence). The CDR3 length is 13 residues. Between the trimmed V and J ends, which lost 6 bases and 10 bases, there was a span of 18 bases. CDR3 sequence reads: CASRAPGQKGAFF. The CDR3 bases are TGTGCCAGCAGAGCCCCCGGACAGAAGGGAGCTTTCTTT.

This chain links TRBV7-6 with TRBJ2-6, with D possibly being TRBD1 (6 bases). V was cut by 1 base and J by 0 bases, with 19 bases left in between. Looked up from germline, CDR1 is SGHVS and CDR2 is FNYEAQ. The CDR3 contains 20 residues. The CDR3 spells CASSLEGRGLLNSGANVLTF. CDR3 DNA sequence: TGTGCCAGCAGCTTAGAGGGCAGGGGCCTTCTAAACTCTGGGGCCAACGTCCTGACTTTC.

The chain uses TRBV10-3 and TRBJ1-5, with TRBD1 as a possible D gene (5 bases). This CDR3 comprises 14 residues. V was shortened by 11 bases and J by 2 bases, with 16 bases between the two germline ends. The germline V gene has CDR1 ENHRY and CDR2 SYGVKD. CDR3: CAATGIRGNQPQHF. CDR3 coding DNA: TGTGCCGCCACAGGCATAAGGGGCAATCAGCCCCAGCATTTT.

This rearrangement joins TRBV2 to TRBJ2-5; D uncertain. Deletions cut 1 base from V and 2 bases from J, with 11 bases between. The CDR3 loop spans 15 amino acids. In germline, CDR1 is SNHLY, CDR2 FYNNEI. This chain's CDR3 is CASSEGANLQETQYF. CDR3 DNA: TGTGCCAGCAGTGAAGGAGCAAACCTTCAAGAGACCCAGTACTTC.

The CDR3 loop is CASSQESGFTDTQYF. For the CDR3, the DNA is TGCGCCAGCAGCCAAGAGTCGGGGTTCACAGATACGCAGTATTTT. The genes are TRBV4-3 and TRBJ2-3, with D maybe TRBD2 (5 bases). Per the germline V gene, CDR1 is LGHNA and CDR2 is YSLEER. There are 15 residues in the CDR3. Trimming left V 0 bases short and J 2 bases short, with 9 bases between.

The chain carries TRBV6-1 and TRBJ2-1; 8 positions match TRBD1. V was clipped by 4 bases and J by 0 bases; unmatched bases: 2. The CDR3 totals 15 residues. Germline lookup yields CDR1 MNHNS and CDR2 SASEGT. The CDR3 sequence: CASSGDRGSYNEQFF. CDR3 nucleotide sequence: TGTGCCAGCAGTGGAGACAGGGGCTCCTACAATGAGCAGTTCTTC.

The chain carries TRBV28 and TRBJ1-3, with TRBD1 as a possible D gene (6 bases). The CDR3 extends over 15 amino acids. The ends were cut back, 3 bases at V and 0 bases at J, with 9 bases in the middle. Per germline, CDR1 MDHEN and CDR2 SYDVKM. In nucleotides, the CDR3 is TGTGCCAGCAGTTTGGGGGCCGTCTCTGGAAACACCATATATTTT. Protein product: CASSLGAVSGNTIYF.

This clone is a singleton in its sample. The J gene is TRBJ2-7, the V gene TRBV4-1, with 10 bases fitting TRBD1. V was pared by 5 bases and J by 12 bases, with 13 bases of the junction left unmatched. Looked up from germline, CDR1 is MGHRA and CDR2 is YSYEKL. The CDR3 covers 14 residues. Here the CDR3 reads CASSTYNLTGGRYV. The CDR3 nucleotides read TGCGCCAGCAGCACTTATAACTTGACAGGGGGCAGGTACGTC.

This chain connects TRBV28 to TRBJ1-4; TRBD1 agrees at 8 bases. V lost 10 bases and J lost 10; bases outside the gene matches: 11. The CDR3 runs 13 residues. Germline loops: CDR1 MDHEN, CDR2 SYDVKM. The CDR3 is CATKDRGSGKLFF. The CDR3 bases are TGTGCCACCAAAGACAGGGGATCAGGAAAACTGTTTTTT.